This TCR beta chain was captured by sequencing in a study of blood T cell repertoires in COVID-19. Overall study: Sites across the United States, Italy and Spain contributed samples from acute and convalescent COVID-19. PBMCs, B-cell-depleted T cells, or T cells were the source of the cDNA or gDNA that made up the material.

Germline CDR1 SGHTA, CDR2 FQGTGA. Trimming cost V 2 bases and J 4 bases; bases outside gene matches: 4. The CDR3 totals 14 residues. Repertoires were generated with immunoSEQ multiplex PCR, while TCRdb's copy carries only in-frame clones and drops some. The data contain under 170,000 clones, 65% to 90% of them singletons. This clone was seen a few times. Material for sequencing was peripheral blood. V gene TRBV7-3 combines with J gene TRBJ1-1; 7 bases agree with TRBD1. This TCR derives from a man aged 70 or older with acute or convalescent COVID-19. The CDR3 DNA reads as TGTGCCAGCAGCTTACGGCAGGGGGGCACTGAAGCTTTCTTT. Encoded protein: CASSLRQGGTEAFF.